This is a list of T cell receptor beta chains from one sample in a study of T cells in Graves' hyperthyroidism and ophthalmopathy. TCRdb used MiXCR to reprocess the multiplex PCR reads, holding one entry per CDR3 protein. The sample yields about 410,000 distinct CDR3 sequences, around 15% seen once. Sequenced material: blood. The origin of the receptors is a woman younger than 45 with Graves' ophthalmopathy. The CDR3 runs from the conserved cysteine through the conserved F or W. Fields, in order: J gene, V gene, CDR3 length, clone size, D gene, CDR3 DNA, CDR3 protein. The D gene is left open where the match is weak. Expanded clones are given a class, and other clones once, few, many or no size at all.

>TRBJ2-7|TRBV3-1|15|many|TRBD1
TGTGCCAGCAGCCAAGATTCAGACAGGGCCTACGAGCAGTACTTC
CASSQDSDRAYEQYF
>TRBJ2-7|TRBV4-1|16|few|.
TGCGCCAGCAGCCAAGGAGGCAGCCCTTCCCGTTACGAGCAGTACTTC
CASSQGGSPSRYEQYF
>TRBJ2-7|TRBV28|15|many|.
TGTGCCAGCAGTTTTCAGGACTCCATTCGGAACGAGCAGTACTTC
CASSFQDSIRNEQYF
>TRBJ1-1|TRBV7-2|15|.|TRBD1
TGTGCCAGCAGCTTAGGAGACAGGGGTGGCACTGAAGCTTTCTTT
CASSLGDRGGTEAFF
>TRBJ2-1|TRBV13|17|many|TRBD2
TGTGCCAGCAGCTCCGCCGGGGAGCGGGGGGGCCTGAGTGAGCAGTTCTTC
CASSSAGERGGLSEQFF
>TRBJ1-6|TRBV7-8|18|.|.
TGTGCCAGCAGCGCTAGGGGTGGGGGGCTCAGGGTAGCCTCACCCCTCCACTTT
CASSARGGGLRVASPLHF
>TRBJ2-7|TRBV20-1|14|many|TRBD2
TGCAGTGCTTCTACAGCGGGGGGGGTTTACGAGCAGTACTTC
CSASTAGGVYEQYF
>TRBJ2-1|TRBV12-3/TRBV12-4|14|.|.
TGTGCCACCTACTTCGCGTACTCCTACAATGAGCAGTTCTTC
CATYFAYSYNEQFF
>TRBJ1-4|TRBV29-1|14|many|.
TGCAGCGTTGAAGATCCTGCAACTAATGAAAAACTGTTTTTT
CSVEDPATNEKLFF
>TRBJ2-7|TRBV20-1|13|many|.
TGCAGTGCTCTGACAAGGAAAGCCTACGAGCAGTACTTC
CSALTRKAYEQYF
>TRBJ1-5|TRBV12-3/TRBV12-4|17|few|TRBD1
TGTGCCAGCAGTTTAATCGGGACAGGGGCTAGCAATCAGCCCCAGCATTTT
CASSLIGTGASNQPQHF
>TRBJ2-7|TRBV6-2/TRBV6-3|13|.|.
TGTGCCAGCAGTTACGGGTGGAGCTACGAGCAGTACTTC
CASSYGWSYEQYF
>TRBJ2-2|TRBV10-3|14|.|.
TGTGCCATCAGTGATCGATCAGACACCGGGGAGCTGTTTTTT
CAISDRSDTGELFF